Listed below are T cell receptor beta chains from one sample, sequenced in a study of CD8 T cells in ankylosing spondylitis. TCRdb processed the 5' RACE reads anew with MiXCR; each CDR3 protein has one entry. In the table there are a few hundred thousand distinct CDR3 sequences, more than 15% of which are singletons. Sequences were obtained from blood, either unsorted or a sorted T cell fraction (not recorded which). These receptors were taken from a male donor with ankylosing spondylitis or in good health (not recorded which). Both conserved end residues are part of each CDR3.

v_gene	j_gene	CDR3aa
TRBV4-1	TRBJ2-7	CASSQAPAREQYF
TRBV29-1	TRBJ2-7	CSVEDGTLYEQYF
TRBV6-2/TRBV6-3	TRBJ1-2	CASSLMTSGGTYGYTF
TRBV4-3	TRBJ1-2	CASSQEVRANYGYTF
TRBV12-3/TRBV12-4	TRBJ2-5	CASSLTGDDSRETQYF
TRBV7-3	TRBJ2-2	CASSPTSGIGTGELFF
TRBV7-9	TRBJ1-3	CASSSPGRGNTIYF
TRBV29-1	TRBJ1-4	CSGARGQGGKLFF
TRBV20-1	TRBJ2-7	CSARGDVGQGYEQYF
TRBV2	TRBJ2-1	CASSFDRDFSSYNEQFF
TRBV29-1	TRBJ2-7	CSVVSPDTEQYF
TRBV12-3/TRBV12-4	TRBJ2-7	CASSLGTVIYEQYF
TRBV3-1	TRBJ2-5	CASSQGGEWETQYF
TRBV7-9	TRBJ2-3	CASSPVMGYTDTQYF
TRBV3-1	TRBJ1-4	CASSQLGQGPEKLFF
TRBV5-1	TRBJ2-7	CASSWYGTGDGYEQYF
TRBV20-1	TRBJ2-7	CSARDPAGESYEQYF
TRBV4-3	TRBJ2-7	CASSQDWTDYYEQYF
TRBV6-1	TRBJ2-1	CASRSPEIGHNEQFF
TRBV6-1	TRBJ1-5	CASSELAGQDNQPQHF
TRBV5-1	TRBJ2-1	CASSTGQGSYNEQFF
TRBV7-3	TRBJ2-5	CASRPSGGETQYF
TRBV9	TRBJ2-1	CASSVGTTYNEQFF
TRBV29-1	TRBJ2-1	CSVRTGMDEQFF
TRBV5-5	TRBJ1-1	CASSLVAMNTEAFF
TRBV27	TRBJ2-5	CASRSPGTGGITETQYF
TRBV11-2	TRBJ1-1	CASSLRWQLNTEAFF
TRBV7-6	TRBJ2-5	CASSQTWTSSQETQYF
TRBV6-1	TRBJ2-1	CASSEAGGADYNEQFF
TRBV18	TRBJ2-3	CASSPGLAGEVTDTQYF
TRBV1	TRBJ2-1	CTSSQGTEANEQFF
TRBV20-1	TRBJ1-4	CSARDPAATNEKLFF
TRBV9	TRBJ2-7	CASSGGDTMSYEQYF
TRBV7-9	TRBJ2-3	CASRGQGETDTQYF
TRBV7-6	TRBJ2-7	CASSLRTGGDEQYF
TRBV9	TRBJ1-2	CASSGGFAGGDYGYTF
TRBV7-7	TRBJ2-1	CASSLGVNNEQFF
TRBV6-2/TRBV6-3	TRBJ2-5	CASFSLAGGRETQYF
TRBV4-1	TRBJ1-5	CASSQDGSGSNQPQHF
TRBV27	TRBJ2-7	CASSWTSEGYEQYF
TRBV4-1	TRBJ2-7	CASSQDRLGTTSLVEQYF
TRBV6-5	TRBJ2-4	CASSYSGGRVDIQYF
TRBV6-4	TRBJ2-2	CASSPGGRWTGELFF